Below, one TCR beta chain is given with its context. Its antigen is not known. Using immunoSEQ multiplex PCR, the repertoire was profiled, and TCRdb retains in-frame clones only, with some absent. The table records roughly 2.2 million clones, 80% to 95% of them present only once. This sample was included in a study of shared clonotypes between healthy human individuals. CDR3 length: 17 amino acids. The ends were cut back, 7 bases at V and 2 bases at J, with 20 bases in the middle. Germline lookup yields CDR1 SEHNR and CDR2 FQNEAQ (reference sequence). Whole-study findings and limits: Clonotype sharing across several donors was observed for around 4.8% of naive CD4 clonotypes. Sampling was confined to blood; repertoires within tissues likely differ. It was anticipated that sequencing depth would influence how many clonotypes donors shared.

The genes are TRBV7-9 and TRBJ2-2, with a possible D match to TRBD1 (5 bases). Sequencing was carried out using naive CD4+ T cells from PBMCs. Subset specified: CD45RA+ positively selected. The receptor was isolated from a man between 18 and 29 years old in good health. Some clones in this sample may be carry-over from other donors' samples. CDR3 DNA: TGTGCCAGCACCCCAGGGTGGGAAGAACTCAACACCGGGGAGCTGTTTTTT. Translation gives CASTPGWEELNTGELFF.